This T cell receptor beta chain was sequenced for a study of regulatory T cells in long-lasting Graves disease. Documented time point: newly diagnosed GD, antithyroid drugs for less than 3 months. Generation of the TCR library employed RNA extracted from PBMCs. A volume of 7 to 9.5 milliliters of peripheral blood was collected in EDTA tubes. Germline CDR1 is MNHEY and CDR2 is SVGEGT. The V gene end was trimmed by 6 bases and the J gene end by 3 bases; junction bases not matched to a gene: 9. The CDR3 runs 16 residues. The study's findings and limits: Analysis covered peripheral blood alone, not thyroid tissue.

There are a few counts of this clonotype. What it binds is not known. Researchers made TCR beta libraries by using iRepertoire HTBI primers and running Arm-PCR on CDR3 regions. Each CDR3 protein gets one entry after TCRdb re-called the multiplex PCR reads with MiXCR. The data hold about 430,000 distinct CDR3 sequences, with approximately 16% observed a single time. The same data also went into a second study, on T cells in Graves' hyperthyroidism and ophthalmopathy. That study reports: The authors deemed Graves' hyperthyroidism stable absent ophthalmopathy progression within 18 months. In the blood, most expanded thyroid clonotypes above 0.001 appeared as well.

The source of this sequence is a woman aged 40 to 55 with Graves disease. This chain connects TRBV6-2 or TRBV6-3 to TRBJ2-3; 10 positions match TRBD2. This sample comprised peripheral blood mononuclear cells (PBMCs), obtained at new diagnosis, from a patient treated with antithyroid drugs. For the CDR3, the DNA is TGTGCCAGCAGAACTGCTAGCGGGAGAGGTACAGATACGCAGTATTTT. Protein: CASRTASGRGTDTQYF.